What follows are 3 T cell receptor beta chains derived from one specimen sequenced in a study of beta chain features in type 1 diabetes. Every isolated RNA sample was fully reverse transcribed, so sequencing captured expressed TCRB transcripts. The method was immunoSEQ multiplex PCR; TCRdb's version includes in-frame clones alone and lacks a portion of them. The sample has 500,000 to 700,000 clones, about 14% seen once. Sequencing was done on a sample of naive CD4+ T cells from blood. The receptors derive from a man younger than 35 in good health.

The chain uses TRBV7-2 and TRBJ2-4; the D is unclear. Per the germline V gene, CDR1 is SGHTA and CDR2 is FQGNSA. The CDR3 has 14 amino acids. V was cut by 3 bases and J by 4 bases, with 10 bases left in between. The CDR3 nucleotides are TGTGCCAGCAGCTTTTCGCACGGTAAAAACATTCAGTACTTC. Translating gives CASSFSHGKNIQYF.

This clone has a handful of counts. The genes are TRBV19 and TRBJ2-5; the D gene could be TRBD1 or TRBD2 (5 bases each). V was cut by 7 bases and J by 5 bases, with 14 bases left in between. CDR1 is LNHDA, CDR2 SQIVND, per germline (reference sequence). This CDR3 is 13 amino acids long. CDR3 loop: CASTAGGAETQYF. CDR3 nucleotides: TGTGCCAGTACCGCTGGGGGAGCCGAGACCCAGTACTTC.

The rearrangement joins TRBV30 to TRBJ2-5; either TRBD1 or TRBD2 may fit D (5 bases each). This CDR3 has 15 residues. Germline CDR1 is GTSNPN and CDR2 is SVGIG (reference sequence). Trimming removed 0 bases at V and 1 base at J, with 12 bases between. The CDR3 here is CAWSVQQGAQETQYF. The CDR3 DNA sequence: TGTGCCTGGAGTGTACAGCAGGGAGCCCAAGAGACCCAGTACTTC.